These T cell receptor beta chains were read from a single sample in a study of T cells after yellow fever vaccination. TCRdb re-analysed the 5' RACE reads in MiXCR, keeping a single row per CDR3 protein. The repertoire consists of about 210,000 distinct CDR3 sequences, with less than 7.5% occurring once and the leading ten covering 0.85% to 1.2%. This sample comprised CD4+ T cells sorted from PBMCs, obtained on the day of the yellow fever booster vaccination. These receptor sequences come from a man under 40 who received the YFV17D yellow fever vaccine. Each CDR3 is given with its conserved first and last residue. Each record gives: J gene, D gene, V gene, clone size, CDR3 protein. The D gene is left open where the match is weak. Expanded clones get a size class; other rows say once, few or many, or leave the size out.

TRBJ2-7,TRBD1,TRBV7-6,-,CASSLATGVHEQYF
TRBJ1-2,TRBD1,TRBV18,-,CASSRQRTGGSGNYGYTF
TRBJ2-7,-,TRBV3-1,few,CASSQDRYLRHEQYF
TRBJ2-7,TRBD2,TRBV20-1,few,CSARYKREGAEQYF
TRBJ2-1,-,TRBV29-1,-,CSVEDRGGDYSYNEQFF
TRBJ2-1,TRBD1,TRBV20-1,many,CSARDPQGARDEQFF
TRBJ2-3,-,TRBV7-9,few,CASSVNRDATDTQYF
TRBJ2-2,TRBD2,TRBV5-4,-,CASSRGSGLNTGELFF
TRBJ1-2,-,TRBV6-1,-,CASSGTTSIYQSGYTF
TRBJ2-1,TRBD2,TRBV6-2/TRBV6-3,-,CASRLAGGFNEQFF
TRBJ1-3,-,TRBV4-3,-,CASSQQRVSGNTIYF
TRBJ1-5,-,TRBV15,few,CATSFIGNHPQHF
TRBJ2-2,-,TRBV20-1,many,CSAEGPNTGELFF
TRBJ1-1,-,TRBV18,-,CASSLGDPEAFF
TRBJ2-7,TRBD1,TRBV5-1,many,CASSGGQGAKYEQYF
TRBJ2-1,TRBD2,TRBV19,many,CASSIATSGSWDNEQFF
TRBJ2-5,TRBD2,TRBV20-1,-,CSARDRRLAWETQYF
TRBJ1-5,-,TRBV27,-,CASSSYLRAQQPQHF
TRBJ2-5,-,TRBV20-1,-,CSAGLGASGETQYF
TRBJ2-3,-,TRBV7-8,few,CASSLRTSFTDTQYF
TRBJ2-5,-,TRBV20-1,many,CSARDGRTPVETQYF
TRBJ2-7,-,TRBV20-1,many,CSARGGSYEQYF
TRBJ2-2,-,TRBV7-6,many,CASSANTGELFF
TRBJ2-1,-,TRBV13,-,CASSLQFSYNEQFF
TRBJ2-2,-,TRBV28,-,CASSLGTAGVFAGELFF
TRBJ1-1,-,TRBV7-2,many,CASSLQGKGTEAFF
TRBJ2-5,-,TRBV20-1,many,CSARDPSRGKETQYF
TRBJ1-2,-,TRBV6-1,-,CASSQGGNYGYTF
TRBJ2-3,-,TRBV25-1,many,CASSNRATSTDTQYF
TRBJ2-5,TRBD1,TRBV6-2/TRBV6-3,-,CASSRQGIGETQYF
TRBJ2-2,-,TRBV7-3,-,CASSQGRTNTGELFF
TRBJ2-3,TRBD1,TRBV9,-,CASSGNRGPQYF